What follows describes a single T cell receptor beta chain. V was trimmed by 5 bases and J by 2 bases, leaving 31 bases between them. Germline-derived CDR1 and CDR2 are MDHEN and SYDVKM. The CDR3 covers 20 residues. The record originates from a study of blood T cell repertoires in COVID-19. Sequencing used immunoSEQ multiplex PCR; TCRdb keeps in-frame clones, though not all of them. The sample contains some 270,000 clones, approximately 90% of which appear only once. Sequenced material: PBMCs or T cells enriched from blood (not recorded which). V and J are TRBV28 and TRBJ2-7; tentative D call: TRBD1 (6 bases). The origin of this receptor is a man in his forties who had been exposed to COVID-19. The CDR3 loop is CASSLKPTGLGLYNTYEQYF. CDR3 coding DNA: TGTGCCAGCAGTCTGAAGCCGACAGGTTTGGGTCTTTACAATACCTACGAGCAGTACTTC.